This T cell receptor (beta chain) was identified in a study of Ad26.COV2.S vaccination and SARS-CoV-2 variants. Looked up from germline, CDR1 is LGHDT and CDR2 is YNNKEL (reference sequence). The CDR3 consists of 14 residues. V lost 1 base and J 4 bases, leaving 7 bases between the germline ends. Regarding treatment: some 19 received Ad26.COV2.S at low or high dose, single or two shots; a few received placebo; per-sample allocation not given. The samples were gathered on day 63 after the first injection of vaccine or placebo. Only in-frame clones appear in the TCRdb table, and some are missing; sequencing was by immunoSEQ multiplex PCR. The repertoire holds about 440,000 clones, approximately 90% seen once, with about 13% in the top ten.

The receptor was derived from a person between 18 and 65 years old who received the Ad26.COV2.S COVID-19 vaccine or a placebo. This chain uses TRBV3-1 (or the pseudogene TRBV3-2) with TRBJ2-2; D possibly corresponds to TRBD1 (6 bases). The sequencing used peripheral blood, collected in a trial of Ad26.COV2.S vaccine versus placebo. The CDR3 protein is CASSQARGTGELFF. CDR3 DNA: TGTGCCAGCAGCCAAGCCAGGGGCACCGGGGAGCTGTTTTTT.